This record looks at one T cell receptor (beta chain) sequence and its context. This sample stems from a study of blood T cells in healthy people across ages. A second PCR of 7 to 11 cycles used a sample-barcoded 5' primer and a J-beta primer mix. One entry per CDR3 protein, called by TCRdb with MiXCR from the 5' RACE reads. The data hold roughly 720,000 distinct CDR3 sequences, with approximately 55% observed a single time. The people who gave samples were healthy Caucasians from Russia, aged roughly 6 to 95. Each of the donors had roughly 9.4 milliliters of peripheral blood drawn into EDTA-treated Vacutainer tubes. No fewer than 7 million PBMCs went into each sample. V dropped 3 bases and J dropped 13; count of bases not matched to a gene: 14. Per the germline V gene, CDR1 is SEHNR and CDR2 is FQNEAQ (reference sequence). The CDR3 is 14 amino acids.

This TCR came from an elderly man in good health. The V and J genes are TRBV7-9 and TRBJ1-2; 7 nucleotides match TRBD1. Sequencing was carried out using blood. The CDR3: CASSFAGGPLITTF. DNA of the CDR3: TGTGCCAGCAGCTTTGCAGGGGGGCCACTTATAACCACCTTC.